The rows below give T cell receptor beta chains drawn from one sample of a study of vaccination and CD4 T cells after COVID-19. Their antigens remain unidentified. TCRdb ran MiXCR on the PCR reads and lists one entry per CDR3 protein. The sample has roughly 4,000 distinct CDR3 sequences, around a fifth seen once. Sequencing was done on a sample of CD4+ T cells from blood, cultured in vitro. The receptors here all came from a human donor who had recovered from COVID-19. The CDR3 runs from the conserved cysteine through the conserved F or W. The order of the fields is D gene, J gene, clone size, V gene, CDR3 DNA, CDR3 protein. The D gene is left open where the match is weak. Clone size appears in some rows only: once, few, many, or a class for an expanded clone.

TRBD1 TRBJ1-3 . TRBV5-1 TGCGCCAGCAGCTTGGGGACAGGGGGAAACACCATATATTTT CASSLGTGGNTIYF
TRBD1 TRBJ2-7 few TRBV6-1 TGTGCCAGCCGTGGGACAGGGGGAGACGAGCAGTACTTC CASRGTGGDEQYF
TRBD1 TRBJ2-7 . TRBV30 TGTGCCTGGAGTCCTGACAGGGACTACGAGCAGTACTTC CAWSPDRDYEQYF
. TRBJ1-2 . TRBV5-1 TGCGCCAGCAGCCCCGGGAGCCGCGCCGATGGCTACACCTTC CASSPGSRADGYTF
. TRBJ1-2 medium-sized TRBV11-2 TGTGCCAGCAGCTTCATCAACGCCGGCTACACCTTC CASSFINAGYTF
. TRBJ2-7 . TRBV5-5 TGTGCCAGCAGCCTTGGGGGCTACGAGCAGTACTTC CASSLGGYEQYF
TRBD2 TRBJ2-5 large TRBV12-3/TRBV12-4 TGTGCCAGCAGTGCCGGGACTACCTCGGAGACCCAGTACTTC CASSAGTTSETQYF
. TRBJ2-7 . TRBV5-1 TGCGCCAGCAGCTCCGGACAGTCGACCTACTCCTACGAGCAGTACTTC CASSSGQSTYSYEQYF
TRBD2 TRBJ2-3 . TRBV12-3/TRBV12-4 TGTGCCAGCAGTTTCGGACTAGCGGGGAGCACAGATACGCAGTATTTT CASSFGLAGSTDTQYF
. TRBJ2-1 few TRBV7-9 TGTGCCAGCAGCTTAGCAGGTGAGCAGTTCTTC CASSLAGEQFF
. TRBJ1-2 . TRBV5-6 TGTGCCAGCAGCTTGAGCCCGGTCGGTGCGGGGATTGGCTACACCTTC CASSLSPVGAGIGYTF
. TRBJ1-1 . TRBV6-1 TGTGCCAGCAGTGAAATCAAGGCGGCTTTCTTT CASSEIKAAFF
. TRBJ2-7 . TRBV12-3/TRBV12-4 TGTGCCAGCAGTCGCAGATCCTACGAGCAGTACTTC CASSRRSYEQYF
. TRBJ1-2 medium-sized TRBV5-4 TGTGCCAGCAGCTTGGCGGACAGCCCGTTCTATGGCTACACCTTC CASSLADSPFYGYTF
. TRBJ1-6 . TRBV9 TGTGCCAGCAGCGCGACTTTGGAGTACTATAATTCACCCCTCCACTTT CASSATLEYYNSPLHF
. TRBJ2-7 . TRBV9 TGTGCCAGCAAATGGAGGCAGGGGTCCCACGAGCAGTACTTC CASKWRQGSHEQYF